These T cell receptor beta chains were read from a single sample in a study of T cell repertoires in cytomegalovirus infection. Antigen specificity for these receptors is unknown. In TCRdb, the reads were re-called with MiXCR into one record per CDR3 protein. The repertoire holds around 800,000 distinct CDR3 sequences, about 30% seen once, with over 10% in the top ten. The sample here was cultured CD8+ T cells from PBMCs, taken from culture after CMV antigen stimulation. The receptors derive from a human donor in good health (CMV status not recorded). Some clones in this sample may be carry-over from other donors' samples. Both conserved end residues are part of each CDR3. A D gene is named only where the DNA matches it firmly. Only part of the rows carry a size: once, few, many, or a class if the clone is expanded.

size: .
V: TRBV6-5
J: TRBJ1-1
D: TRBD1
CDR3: CASRDTPGQGLTEAFF
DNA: TGTGCCAGCAGGGACACCCCGGGACAGGGTCTCACTGAAGCTTTCTTT

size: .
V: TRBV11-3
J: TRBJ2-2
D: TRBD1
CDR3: CASSSRQGNTGELFF
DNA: TGTGCCAGCAGTTCCCGACAGGGCAACACCGGGGAGCTGTTTTTT

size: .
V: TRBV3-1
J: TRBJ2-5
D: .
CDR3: CASSQGPFRRETQYF
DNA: TGTGCCAGCAGCCAAGGGCCATTCCGGCGAGAGACCCAGTACTTC

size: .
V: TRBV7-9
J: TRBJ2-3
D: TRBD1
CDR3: CASSSPDRGRADTQYF
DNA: TGTGCCAGCAGCTCCCCAGACAGGGGGCGAGCAGATACGCAGTATTTT

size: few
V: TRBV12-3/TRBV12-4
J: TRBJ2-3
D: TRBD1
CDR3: CASSETGFTDTQYF
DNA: TGTGCCAGCAGTGAGACAGGGTTTACAGATACGCAGTATTTT

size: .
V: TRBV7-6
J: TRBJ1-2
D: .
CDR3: CASSSSMNFGYTF
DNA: TGTGCCAGCAGCTCATCCATGAATTTCGGCTACACCTTC

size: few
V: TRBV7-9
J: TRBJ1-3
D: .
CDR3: CASSLFTGHSGNTIYF
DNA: TGTGCCAGCAGCTTATTTACAGGCCACTCTGGAAACACCATATATTTT

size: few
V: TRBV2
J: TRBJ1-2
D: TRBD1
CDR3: CASRDRARIYGYTF
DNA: TGTGCCAGCAGGGACAGGGCCCGGATCTATGGCTACACCTTC

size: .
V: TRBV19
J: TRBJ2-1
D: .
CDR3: CASSPSFETGNEQFF
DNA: TGTGCCAGTAGTCCCTCCTTTGAGACTGGCAATGAGCAGTTCTTC

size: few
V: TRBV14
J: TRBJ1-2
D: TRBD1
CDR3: CASSQFGTGLNYGYTF
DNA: TGTGCCAGCAGCCAATTCGGGACAGGCCTTAACTATGGCTACACCTTC

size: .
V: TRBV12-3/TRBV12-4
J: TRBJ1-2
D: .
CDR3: CASRGGEGPGNYGYTF
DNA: TGTGCCAGCAGGGGGGGAGAGGGACCGGGTAACTATGGCTACACCTTC